This is a list of T cell receptor beta chains from one sample in a study of cytomegalovirus exposure and HLA in healthy donors. Only in-frame clones appear in the TCRdb table, and some are missing; sequencing was by immunoSEQ multiplex PCR. In the table there are under 200,000 clones, around 79% of which are singletons. Sequencing used PBMCs. All receptors come from a male donor in good health and CMV-seropositive. CDR3s include the opening cysteine and the closing phenylalanine or tryptophan. D genes are given only for firm matches. Expanded clones get a size class; other rows say once, few or many, or leave the size out.

v_gene: TRBV7-9
j_gene: TRBJ2-2
d_gene: -
abundance: -
CDR3nt: TGTGCCAGCAGCTTTAGTGCCGGAAGGGGCGGGGAGCTGTTTTTT
CDR3aa: CASSFSAGRGGELFF

v_gene: TRBV18
j_gene: TRBJ1-1
d_gene: -
abundance: -
CDR3nt: TGTGCCAGCTCACCGGGGGGAGGTAGCACTGAAGCTTTCTTT
CDR3aa: CASSPGGGSTEAFF

v_gene: TRBV13
j_gene: TRBJ2-7
d_gene: -
abundance: -
CDR3nt: TGTGCCAGCAGCTTCAGGGCCGAAGGGGGCTACGAGCAGTACTTC
CDR3aa: CASSFRAEGGYEQYF

v_gene: TRBV7-9
j_gene: TRBJ2-5
d_gene: -
abundance: once
CDR3nt: TGTGCCAGCAGCCACCCGGGCCAAGAGACCCAGTACTTC
CDR3aa: CASSHPGQETQYF

v_gene: TRBV7-3
j_gene: TRBJ1-6
d_gene: -
abundance: -
CDR3nt: TGTGCCAGCAGCCAACAGGGAAGTCAGCGATCACCCCTCCACTTT
CDR3aa: CASSQQGSQRSPLHF

v_gene: TRBV4-2
j_gene: TRBJ1-5
d_gene: -
abundance: -
CDR3nt: TGTGCCAGCAGCCAATCGGGGGATCAGCCCCAGCATTTT
CDR3aa: CASSQSGDQPQHF

v_gene: TRBV7-3
j_gene: TRBJ1-2
d_gene: -
abundance: -
CDR3nt: TGTGCCAGCAGTGGGAGGGGGGGGCCGAGGAAGGGCTACACCTTC
CDR3aa: CASSGRGGPRKGYTF

v_gene: TRBV5-1
j_gene: TRBJ2-7
d_gene: TRBD1
abundance: once
CDR3nt: TGCGCCAGCAGAGCCGGACAGGGCCCCTACGAGCAGTACTTC
CDR3aa: CASRAGQGPYEQYF

v_gene: TRBV18
j_gene: TRBJ1-5
d_gene: -
abundance: -
CDR3nt: TGTGCCAGCTCACCATTCACTGGCAATCAGCCCCAGCATTTT
CDR3aa: CASSPFTGNQPQHF

v_gene: TRBV10-3
j_gene: TRBJ2-7
d_gene: TRBD1
abundance: few
CDR3nt: TGTGCCATCAGGGGGACAGTCGACTCCTACGAGCAGTACTTC
CDR3aa: CAIRGTVDSYEQYF

v_gene: TRBV5-1
j_gene: TRBJ2-7
d_gene: TRBD1
abundance: -
CDR3nt: TGCGCCAGCAGCGTCGACAGGGGTCTTTACGAGCAGTACTTC
CDR3aa: CASSVDRGLYEQYF